The rows below give T cell receptor beta chains drawn from one sample of a study of blood T cell repertoires in COVID-19. Assay: immunoSEQ multiplex PCR; the TCRdb copy retains only in-frame clones and omits some. Of roughly 430,000 clones detected, 70% to 90% appear once; the ten largest clones hold approximately 1.5%. Sample: PBMCs or T cells enriched from blood (not recorded which). The source is a woman aged 18-30 years who had been exposed to COVID-19. The CDR3 runs from the conserved cysteine through the conserved F or W. D genes are given only for firm matches. For some rows the clone size is stated as once, few or many, or as a class when expanded; others skip it.

d_gene	j_gene	v_gene	abundance	CDR3aa	CDR3nt
TRBD1	TRBJ2-1	TRBV6-5	NA	CASTHDRGPNNEQFF	TGTGCCAGCACCCACGACAGGGGGCCCAACAATGAGCAGTTCTTC
TRBD1	TRBJ1-4	TRBV19	once	CASSTGGTTNEKLFF	TGTGCCAGTAGTACAGGGGGGACAACTAATGAAAAACTGTTTTTT
NA	TRBJ2-1	TRBV2	NA	CASPRESSYNEQFF	TGTGCCAGCCCCCGGGAGTCATCCTACAATGAGCAGTTCTTC
NA	TRBJ1-1	TRBV20-1	NA	CSVRVNTEAFF	TGCAGTGTCAGGGTTAACACTGAAGCTTTCTTT
NA	TRBJ1-5	TRBV27	NA	CASSLSTSNQPQHF	TGTGCCAGCAGTTTGAGTACTAGCAATCAGCCCCAGCATTTT
TRBD1	TRBJ1-6	TRBV28	NA	CASFTGGSYNSPLHF	TGTGCCAGCTTTACAGGGGGCTCCTATAATTCACCCCTCCACTTT
NA	TRBJ1-1	TRBV19	NA	CASSYAVRGRNTEAFF	TGTGCCAGTAGCTATGCCGTCCGCGGCAGGAACACTGAAGCTTTCTTT
NA	TRBJ2-5	TRBV5-1	NA	CASSLAGFQETQYF	TGCGCCAGCAGCCTGGCAGGTTTCCAAGAGACCCAGTACTTC
NA	TRBJ2-7	TRBV11-1	once	CASSYRDYEQYF	TGTGCCAGCAGCTACCGGGACTACGAGCAGTACTTC
TRBD1	TRBJ1-2	TRBV11-2	NA	CASSLDRDHYGYTF	TGTGCCAGCAGCCTAGACAGGGATCACTATGGCTACACCTTC
TRBD2	TRBJ2-3	TRBV15	NA	CATSRSLAGGTDTQYF	TGTGCCACCAGCAGAAGTCTAGCGGGGGGCACAGATACGCAGTATTTT
NA	TRBJ1-1	TRBV7-6	once	CASSLGAGSVTEAFF	TGTGCCAGCAGCTTAGGGGCAGGGTCGGTCACTGAAGCTTTCTTT
TRBD1	TRBJ2-3	TRBV12-3/TRBV12-4	NA	CATRQGAPDTQYF	TGTGCCACCCGACAGGGGGCCCCAGATACGCAGTATTTT
NA	TRBJ2-1	TRBV28	NA	CASSPTGEPYNEQFF	TGTGCCAGCAGTCCGACGGGGGAACCCTACAATGAGCAGTTCTTC
NA	TRBJ1-4	TRBV27	NA	CASSRSRGNEKLFF	TGTGCCAGCAGTAGGAGCCGGGGGAATGAAAAACTGTTTTTT
NA	TRBJ1-1	TRBV30	NA	CAWSGAGMAEAFF	TGTGCCTGGAGTGGTGCGGGGATGGCTGAAGCTTTCTTT
TRBD2	TRBJ2-7	TRBV5-1	NA	CASSFDEPGLAVNYEQYF	TGCGCCAGCAGCTTCGACGAGCCCGGACTAGCGGTAAACTACGAGCAGTACTTC
NA	TRBJ1-6	TRBV28	NA	CASSNGPYSPLVSPLHF	TGTGCCAGCAGCAATGGGCCTTACTCTCCCCTCGTTTCACCCCTCCACTTT
NA	TRBJ1-4	TRBV15	NA	CATSRGRQTNEKLFF	TGTGCCACCAGCAGAGGTCGTCAGACTAATGAAAAACTGTTTTTT
NA	TRBJ2-5	TRBV3-1/TRBV3-2	NA	CASSPRWSLETQYF	TGTGCCAGCAGCCCCCGGTGGAGCCTAGAGACCCAGTACTTC
NA	TRBJ1-3	TRBV9	once	CARSVGGAQGNTIYF	TGTGCCCGCAGCGTGGGGGGGGCGCAAGGAAACACCATATATTTT
TRBD1	TRBJ1-6	TRBV3-1/TRBV3-2	NA	CASSDRDRSFGALHF	TGTGCCAGCAGCGACCGGGACAGATCCTTTGGGGCCCTCCACTTT